The clone carrying this T cell receptor beta chain was seen many times. Its antigen is not known. At one of its ends the junction is not consistent with the germline gene, which may arise from a read error. The sample originates from a study of T-cell reconstitution after alpha-beta-depleted transplantation in children. Study conclusions and caveats: One year post-transplant, T-cell counts and diversity were largely derived from T cells produced anew. Some patients showed high day-60 TCRbeta diversity, which derived from surviving recipient T cells and thymic progenitors. Expanded graft clones, several hundred of them, were reportedly the source of alpha-beta T cells about two months after transplant.

CDR1 and CDR2 from the germline V gene are MNHEY and SMNVEV (reference sequence). This CDR3 has 13 amino acids. The authors prepared the TCRbeta library with unique molecular identifiers. One entry per CDR3 protein results from TCRdb running MiXCR on the PCR reads. The top ten clones hold about 2.5% of a sample with about 240,000 distinct CDR3 sequences, about 23% of them seen once. The sequencing here drew on PBMCs, taken before TCRalphabeta/CD19-depleted stem cell transplant. The receptor comes from a girl aged 2 to 10 with Fanconi anemia, due to receive a stem cell transplant. This chain links TRBV27 with TRBJ2-7; TRBD2 is a possible D gene (5 bases). CDR3 in amino acids: CASSLWSAGEPFF. The CDR3 nucleotides read TGTGCCAGCAGTTTATGGTCGGCCGGGGAGCCGTTCTTC.